This T cell receptor (beta chain) was captured by sequencing in a study of CD8 T cells in Susac syndrome. CDR3 length: 11 residues. The V and J ends lost 7 bases and 9 bases, in that order; junction bases with no gene match: 4. Germline values: CDR1 SQVTM, CDR2 ANQGSEA. Random hexamers were used to reverse transcribe the RNA input (roughly 0.5 to 1 ug). Each CDR3 protein is one row after TCRdb ran MiXCR on the immunoSEQ multiplex PCR reads. This sample has approximately 230,000 distinct CDR3 sequences; around 93% occur once, and the top ten carry 0.07% to 0.09%. It was negative isolation that provided the CD8+ and CD4+ T cells, whereas TEMRA cells were enriched by FACS.

The chain couples TRBV29-1 to TRBJ2-1, with 9 bases lining up with TRBD1. The clonotype comes from a human donor with multiple sclerosis. The specimen sequenced was CD4+ T cells from PBMCs. The CDR3 DNA reads TGCAGCGCCTCGACAGGGGGTGAGCAGTTCTTC. Its protein product is CSASTGGEQFF.